What follows is one T cell receptor (beta chain) and its context. Its target is unknown. V was pared by 3 bases and J by 12 bases, with 13 bases of the junction left unmatched. The CDR3 contains 17 residues. Germline CDR1 and CDR2: SGHAT and FQNNGV. Then a second PCR, running roughly 6 to 11 cycles, was carried out with a sample-barcoded 5' primer and a J-beta primer mix. Every cDNA molecule carried a tag from a template-switch adaptor bearing 12 random nucleotides. TCRdb reprocessed the 5' RACE reads via MiXCR and lists one record per CDR3 protein. The repertoire has about 830,000 distinct CDR3 sequences, 58% of them found once; the top ten carry about 20%. These data belong to a study of blood T cells in healthy people across ages. Findings and limits, study-wide: The CMV status of each donor remained undetermined, and this could have confounded shifts in expanded clonotypes. The lack of PBMC sorting stopped any conclusive naive versus antigen-experienced comparison.

Donors were systemically healthy Caucasian individuals from Russia aged about 6 to 95 years. V and J are TRBV11-2 and TRBJ2-1; 14 bases match TRBD2. The receptor was isolated from a man aged 30 to 39 in good health. The source material was blood. CDR3 sequence reads: CASSLTSGRALQMGQFF. The CDR3 DNA sequence: TGTGCCAGCAGCTTGACTAGCGGGAGGGCCCTACAGATGGGGCAGTTCTTC.